This entry is about one T cell receptor beta chain. The data stem from a study of CD8 T cells in Susac syndrome. Reverse transcription of roughly 0.5 to 1 ug RNA was performed with random hexamers. TCRdb passed the immunoSEQ multiplex PCR reads through MiXCR, listing each CDR3 protein once. The sample includes tens of thousands of distinct CDR3 sequences, roughly nine tenths seen only once; the top ten take less than 0.55%. CDR3 length: 13 residues. The germline CDR1 and CDR2 sequences are LNHDA and SQIVND (reference sequence). V dropped 4 bases and J dropped 8; count of bases not matched to a gene: 5.

The clonotype comes from a human donor with multiple sclerosis. The chain uses TRBV19 and TRBJ2-1; 7 bases are shared with TRBD1. The sample taken for sequencing was CD8+ T cells from PBMCs. The CDR3 reads CASSTHRGDEQFF. DNA for the CDR3: TGTGCCAGTAGTACGCACAGGGGTGATGAGCAGTTCTTC.